The present T cell receptor beta chain was sequenced within a study of T-cell memory formation after mild COVID-19. Study-wide context: Across donors, TCR clusters were largely donor specific. Notes on the study in general: CD4+ contracting clones were found mainly in CM and EM, and CD8+ ones in EMRA.

The TCR alpha and TCR beta cDNA libraries, bearing sample barcodes and UMIs, were generated by 5'RACE using constant-segment primers. TCRdb passed the 5' RACE reads through MiXCR, listing each CDR3 protein once. Here the sample spans hundreds of thousands of distinct CDR3 sequences, more than 20% being singletons. The V gene end was trimmed by 5 bases and the J gene end by 3 bases; junction bases not matched to a gene: 13. Germline CDR1 reads SEHNR; CDR2 reads FQNEAQ (reference sequence). CDR3 length: 16 amino acids. About this clonotype itself: Its cognate antigen is unknown.

V is TRBV7-9 and J is TRBJ2-7; TRBD1 matches at 7 bases. This receptor was obtained from an adult woman who had mild COVID-19 (a few samples of this study predate the infection). Cell type and time point are not known. Material for sequencing was PBMCs or a T cell subset sorted from them (not recorded which). In nucleotides, the CDR3 is TGTGCCAGCAGCACCGAGGGACAGTCCTTTTTCTACGAGCAGTACTTC. Translated: CASSTEGQSFFYEQYF. The variable domain in full, completed from reference TRBV7-9 and TRBJ2-7, reads DTGVSQNPRHKITKRGQNVTFRCDPISEHNRLYWYRQTLGQGPEFLTYFQNEAQLEKSRLLSDRFSAERPKGSFSTLEIQRTEQGDSAMYLCASSTEGQSFFYEQYFGPGTRLTVT.